This T cell receptor (beta chain) was sequenced in a study of response to subunit inactivated influenza vaccine. Study-wide points: It was the authors' suggestion that each seasonal influenza vaccination recruits few new T cells.

In the case of this clonotype: Its target is unknown.

V dropped 0 bases and J dropped 7 bases, with 16 bases sitting between them. The CDR3 is made up of 15 amino acids. Germline V lookup: CDR1 DFQATT, CDR2 SNEGSKA (reference sequence). TCRdb processed the RT-PCR reads anew with MiXCR; each CDR3 protein has one entry. The data show approximately 310,000 distinct CDR3 sequences, 21% seen once. The V call is TRBV20-1, the J call TRBJ2-1, with D perhaps matching TRBD2 (6 bases). This TCR was sampled from a man between 50 and 75 years old who received an inactivated influenza vaccine. Source: PBMCs from blood, taken around 22 months after vaccination. The chain's CDR3 is CSARDTGSGINEQFF. The CDR3, as DNA: TGCAGTGCTAGAGATACCGGGAGCGGAATAAATGAGCAGTTCTTC.